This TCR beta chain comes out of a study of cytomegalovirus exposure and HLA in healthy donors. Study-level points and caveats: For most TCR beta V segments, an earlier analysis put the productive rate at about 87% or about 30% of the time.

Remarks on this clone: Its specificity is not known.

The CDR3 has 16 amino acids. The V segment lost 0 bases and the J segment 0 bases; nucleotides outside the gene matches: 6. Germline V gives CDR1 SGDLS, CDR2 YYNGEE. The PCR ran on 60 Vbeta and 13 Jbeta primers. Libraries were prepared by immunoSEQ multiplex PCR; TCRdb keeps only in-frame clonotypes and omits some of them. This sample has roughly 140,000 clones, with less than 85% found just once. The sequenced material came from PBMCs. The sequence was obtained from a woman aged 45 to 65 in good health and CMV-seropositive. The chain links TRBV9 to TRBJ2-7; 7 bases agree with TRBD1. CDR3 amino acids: CASSVAGQASSYEQYF. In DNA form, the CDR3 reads TGTGCCAGCAGCGTAGCCGGACAGGCGAGCTCCTACGAGCAGTACTTC. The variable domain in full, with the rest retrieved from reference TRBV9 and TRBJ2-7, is DSGVTQTPKHLITATGQRVTLRCSPRSGDLSVYWYQQSLDQGLQFLIQYYNGEERAKGNILERFSAQQFPDLHSELNLSSLELGDSALYFCASSVAGQASSYEQYFGPGTRLTVT.